Below, 32 T cell receptor beta chains from the same sample are listed, as sequenced in a study of shared clonotypes between healthy human individuals. Method: immunoSEQ multiplex PCR; TCRdb's copy keeps in-frame clones and lacks some. The data show 400,000 to 500,000 clones, with around 80% seen just once and about an eighth held by the top ten. The material sequenced was PBMCs. These receptor sequences come from a woman aged 40-49 years in good health. Some clones in this sample may be carry-over from other donors' samples.

The DNA of the CDR3 is TGTGCCAGCAGCTTGGGACTAGCCGTCTACAATGAGCAGTTCTTC. It is translated as CASSLGLAVYNEQFF. The chain is built from TRBV5-8 and TRBJ2-1; 7 bases agree with TRBD2. This CDR3 contains 15 residues. Germline assignment: CDR1 SGHTS and CDR2 YDEGEE. V was pared by 0 bases and J by 3 bases, with 3 bases of the junction left unmatched.

CDR3 nucleotide sequence: TGTGCCAGCAGCTCTCCCTCGGGACAGCGCCACGAGCAGTACTTC. Amino acids: CASSSPSGQRHEQYF. This chain links TRBV11-2 with TRBJ2-7; 7 nucleotides match TRBD1. J gave up 5 bases and V 4 bases, and 11 bases lay outside the gene matches. The CDR3 has 15 amino acids. CDR1 is SGHAT and CDR2 is FQNNGV in the germline V gene.

This clone was detected only a few times. Given the absence of the conserved phenylalanine or tryptophan at the CDR3 end, a read error is likely. It is unclear where the CDR3 begins or ends on the DNA, so no DNA is shown, and the CDR3 is as TCRdb lists it. This chain joins TRBV21-1 and TRBJ2-7; the table gives TRBD2 as D, unverified against the DNA. TRBV21-1 is a listed pseudogene. The length of the CDR3 is 15 amino acids, counting both ends. CDR3 amino acids: CASSKDSQYVLVVGR.

The V and J genes are TRBV9 and TRBJ2-7; 9 nucleotides align to TRBD1. CDR1 SGDLS and CDR2 YYNGEE come from the germline V gene. The CDR3 totals 18 residues. With 3 bases clipped from V and 4 bases from J, the junction kept 17 bases outside the gene matches. In DNA form, the CDR3 reads TGTGCCAGCAGCGAGGTGAGAACGCCGGGGACAGGGTTTTACGAGCAGTACTTC. It encodes CASSEVRTPGTGFYEQYF.

This chain links TRBV5-5 with TRBJ1-2; no firm D call. The length of the CDR3 is 12 residues. Germline CDR1 reads SGHKS; CDR2 reads YYEKEE (reference sequence). The ends were cut back, 4 bases at V and 8 bases at J, with 12 bases in the middle. CDR3 in DNA: TGTGCCAGCAGCAACCGAGACATAGGCTACACCTTC. Its translation is CASSNRDIGYTF.

As for this clone: It is likely a read error: a sequence one base away is far more abundant. The chain links TRBV5-5 to TRBJ2-7; 7 bases fit TRBD1. Germline loops: CDR1 SGHKS, CDR2 YYEKEE (reference sequence). The V gene end was trimmed by 6 bases and the J gene end by 2 bases; junction bases not matched to a gene: 5. This CDR3 is built from 13 residues. The CDR3 loop is CASKGASTYEQYF. The CDR3, as DNA: TGTGCCAGCAAGGGGGCCTCGACCTACGAGCAGTACTTC.

This chain joins TRBV27 and TRBJ1-2; D gene unclear. Germline-derived CDR1 and CDR2 are MNHEY and SMNVEV (reference sequence). V was shortened by 3 bases and J by 6 bases, with 11 bases between the two germline ends. This CDR3 comprises 13 residues. In DNA, the CDR3 is TGTGCCAGCAGTTTCTTTGGGTCGGATGGCTACACCTTC. As protein: CASSFFGSDGYTF.

The rearrangement joins TRBV6-4 to TRBJ2-1, with a possible D match to TRBD2 (6 bases). V lost 7 bases to trimming and J lost 4 bases, with 17 bases between them. This CDR3 is 15 amino acids long. The germline gives CDR1 MRHNA, CDR2 SNTAGT. CDR3 coding DNA: TGTGCCAGCACCGAGACGGGAGAGGGGTACAATGAGCAGTTCTTC. It is translated as CASTETGEGYNEQFF.

The chain uses TRBV6-5 and TRBJ1-6; the match to TRBD1 covers 9 bases. The germline gives CDR1 MNHEY, CDR2 SVGAGI. This CDR3 spans 15 amino acids. Germline trimming cut 2 bases from V and 8 bases from J; bases unmatched to any gene: 4. The CDR3 region is CASSYTRDRDSPLHF. In DNA form, the CDR3 reads TGTGCCAGCAGTTACACTCGGGACAGGGATTCACCCCTCCACTTT.

This sequence joins TRBV28 and TRBJ2-7; 8 bases align to TRBD1. V dropped 5 bases and J dropped 1; count of bases not matched to a gene: 1. Germline assignment: CDR1 MDHEN and CDR2 SYDVKM. This CDR3 spans 13 amino acids. Here the CDR3 reads CASSNRGSYEQYF. CDR3 DNA: TGTGCCAGCAGTAACAGGGGGTCCTACGAGCAGTACTTC.

The chain recombines TRBV29-1 with TRBJ2-5; D is perhaps TRBD2 (6 bases). There are 13 residues in the CDR3. Per the germline V gene, CDR1 is SQVTM and CDR2 is ANQGSEA. The V end lost 8 bases, the J end lost 0 bases, and 13 bases lay between the germline ends. In nucleotides, the CDR3 is TGCAGCTCTCTGGAGGGGAACCAAGAGACCCAGTACTTC. Amino acids: CSSLEGNQETQYF.

The chain joins TRBV7-9 to TRBJ2-3; the D call may be TRBD1 or TRBD2 (6 bases each). This CDR3 contains 16 residues. The V end lost 7 bases, the J end lost 2 bases, and 19 bases lay between the germline ends. Per germline, CDR1 SEHNR and CDR2 FQNEAQ (reference sequence). The CDR3 nucleotides read TGTGCCAGCACCTTCAGCTCGGGGGCCTCCACAGATACGCAGTATTTT. Protein product: CASTFSSGASTDTQYF.

The chain has TRBV28 and TRBJ2-7; D call uncertain. The CDR3 spans 13 residues. Trimming shortened V by 2 bases and J by 4 bases, and 9 bases separated the two germline ends. CDR1 and CDR2 (germline): MDHEN, SYDVKM. DNA of the CDR3: TGTGCCAGCAGTTTACCGCCGCATTACGAGCAGTACTTC. Translation gives CASSLPPHYEQYF.

In its sample, this clone was seen a few times. The chain is built from TRBV11-2 and TRBJ1-5; D not certain. CDR3 length: 12 residues. CDR1 is SGHAT and CDR2 is FQNNGV in the germline V gene. V lost 3 bases and J 4 bases, leaving 4 bases between the germline ends. The CDR3 DNA reads TGTGCCAGCAGCTTGTATAATCAGCCCCAGCATTTT. This sequence encodes CASSLYNQPQHF.

This sequence joins TRBV7-6 and TRBJ2-7, with D hard to call. The V gene's germline CDR1 is SGHVS and CDR2 FNYEAQ. The CDR3 has 15 amino acids. Trimming pared 0 bases from V and 5 bases from J, leaving 14 bases between. The CDR3 loop reads CASSLAPTPPDEQYF. In DNA, the CDR3 is TGTGCCAGCAGCTTAGCGCCCACCCCTCCGGACGAGCAGTACTTC.

The chain uses TRBV7-8 and TRBJ2-1; no clear D. Germline V gives CDR1 SGHVS, CDR2 FQNEAQ. The CDR3 extends over 13 amino acids. The V end lost 1 base, the J end lost 7 bases, and 8 bases lay between the germline ends. CDR3 amino acids: CASSLGSQNEQFF. CDR3 coding DNA: TGTGCCAGCAGCTTAGGGAGTCAAAATGAGCAGTTCTTC.

The gene calls are TRBV7-2 and TRBJ1-4; D call uncertain. Germline assignment: CDR1 SGHTA and CDR2 FQGNSA. This CDR3 comprises 15 residues. Between the trimmed V and J ends, which lost 7 bases and 0 bases, there was a span of 12 bases. DNA for the CDR3: TGTGCCAGCACCATAAACGGGGCAACTAATGAAAAACTGTTTTTT. This encodes CASTINGATNEKLFF.

This chain links TRBV4-1 with TRBJ1-4; 7 bases align to TRBD1. The CDR3 extends over 14 amino acids. Germline trimming cut 0 bases from V and 15 bases from J; bases unmatched to any gene: 10. The germline V gene has CDR1 MGHRA and CDR2 YSYEKL. As DNA, the CDR3 is TGCGCCAGCAGCCAAGATCGGGGGGACAGTGGAATGTTTTTT. This translates into CASSQDRGDSGMFF.

The V call is TRBV20-1, the J call TRBJ2-1; D may match TRBD1 or TRBD2 (5 bases each). Trimming stripped 3 bases from V and 8 bases from J, with 8 bases between. The CDR3 totals 11 residues. Per germline, CDR1 DFQATT and CDR2 SNEGSKA (reference sequence). CDR3 region: CSARGVDEQFF. As DNA, the CDR3 is TGCAGTGCTAGGGGGGTGGATGAGCAGTTCTTC.

The V call is TRBV7-2, the J call TRBJ2-7; tentative D call: TRBD1 (6 bases). Germline lookup yields CDR1 SGHTA and CDR2 FQGNSA. CDR3 length: 15 amino acids. The V end lost 3 bases, the J end lost 3 bases, and 15 bases lay between the germline ends. The CDR3 DNA sequence: TGTGCCAGCAGCTTCTTCACAGGGCCCTTCTACGAGCAGTACTTC. This gives the protein CASSFFTGPFYEQYF. Looking up the rest from reference TRBV7-2 and TRBJ2-7 gives the full variable domain: GAGVSQSPSNKVTEKGKDVELRCDPISGHTALYWYRQSLGQGLEFLIYFQGNSAPDKSGLPSDRFSAERTGGSVSTLTIQRTQQEDSAVYLCASSFFTGPFYEQYFGPGTRLTVT.

This sequence joins TRBV27 and TRBJ1-2, with 10 bases lining up with TRBD1. V lost 1 base and J lost 2; bases outside the gene matches: 4. The CDR3 runs to 16 residues. The germline CDR1 and CDR2 sequences are MNHEY and SMNVEV (reference sequence). The CDR3 reads CASSLLGDRGNYGYTF. CDR3 nucleotides: TGTGCCAGCAGTTTATTAGGGGACAGGGGCAACTATGGCTACACCTTC.

The chain couples TRBV9 to TRBJ2-5, with D possibly matching TRBD1 (6 bases). Matching the DNA end better, TRBJ2-7 makes the J call doubtful. CDR3 length equals 15 residues. Looked up from germline, CDR1 is SGDLS and CDR2 is YYNGEE. The CDR3: CASSAQQGPTYEQYF. DNA of the CDR3: TGTGCCAGCAGCGCCCAACAGGGACCAACCTACGAGCAGTACTTC.

The genes are TRBV2 and TRBJ2-5; D is uncertain. The last part of the DNA fits TRBJ2-7 better; the J call may be wrong. CDR1 and CDR2 (germline): SNHLY, FYNNEI. This CDR3 region has 14 residues. DNA for the CDR3: TGTGCCAGCACCCCCCAGCCGGGCTCCTACGAGCAGTACTTC. It yields the protein CASTPQPGSYEQYF.

The chain carries TRBV5-1 and TRBJ2-1; D uncertain. The CDR3 contains 14 residues. With 2 bases removed from V and 5 bases from J, the gap between germline ends came to 11 bases. Germline V gene sequence: CDR1 SGHRS, CDR2 YFSETQ. In nucleotides, the CDR3 is TGCGCCAGCAGCTTCGGAGACTCTCACAATGAGCAGTTCTTC. Its translation: CASSFGDSHNEQFF.

V and J are TRBV28 and TRBJ1-2; D perhaps matches TRBD1 (5 bases). Trimming removed 4 bases from V and 6 bases from J, with 21 bases in between. The CDR3 totals 16 residues. Germline V gene lookup returns CDR1 MDHEN and CDR2 SYDVKM. CDR3 nucleotides: TGTGCCAGCAGTTCCCACTCGAGGGGAGGGTTTGATGGCTACACCTTC. Protein sequence: CASSSHSRGGFDGYTF.

This clone was recorded once. In this CDR3 the conserved last residue, phenylalanine or tryptophan, is missing, so a read error is likely. It is unclear where the CDR3 begins or ends on the DNA, so no DNA is shown, and the CDR3 is as TCRdb lists it. The V call is TRBV6-6, the J call TRBJ2-3; TRBD1 reflects the table's D call only, with no check against the DNA. Germline V gene data show CDR1 as MNHNY and CDR2 as SVGAGI (reference sequence). The CDR3 is 12 residues long, counting both termini. The CDR3 reads CASSTPGQGASI.

The chain has TRBV11-3 and TRBJ2-1; the D gene is possibly TRBD2 (5 bases). The germline gives CDR1 SGHNT, CDR2 YENEEA. The V end was cut by 1 base, the J end by 8 bases, with 9 bases between. The CDR3 loop spans 13 amino acids. The CDR3: CASSLGLSYEQFF. CDR3 nucleotide sequence: TGTGCCAGCAGCTTAGGACTATCCTATGAGCAGTTCTTC.

CDR3 DNA sequence: TGTGCCAGCAGCTTAGGGACAGGGTTAAACACTGAAGCTTTCTTT. Amino acids: CASSLGTGLNTEAFF. V usage is TRBV11-3 and J usage is TRBJ1-1; TRBD1 matches 8 bases. Germline V lookup: CDR1 SGHNT, CDR2 YENEEA. V shed 1 base and J 2 bases; nucleotides not matched to a gene: 3. The CDR3 sequence is 15 residues long.

This clone was seen repeatedly, ten times or more. This chain joins TRBV9 and TRBJ1-3, with D possibly being TRBD1 (5 bases). The CDR3 consists of 19 residues. The V end lost 3 bases, the J end lost 2 bases, and 24 bases lay between the germline ends. Germline assignment: CDR1 SGDLS and CDR2 YYNGEE. The CDR3 coding sequence is TGTGCCAGCAGCGCGCGGACGGGGCGAGGAGGTTTGGCTGGAAACACCATATATTTT. It is translated as CASSARTGRGGLAGNTIYF. Complete variable domain (other parts from reference TRBV9 and TRBJ1-3): DSGVTQTPKHLITATGQRVTLRCSPRSGDLSVYWYQQSLDQGLQFLIQYYNGEERAKGNILERFSAQQFPDLHSELNLSSLELGDSALYFCASSARTGRGGLAGNTIYFGEGSWLTVV.

The rearrangement uses TRBV6-6 and TRBJ2-7, with D perhaps matching TRBD2 (5 bases). The CDR3 length is 16 residues. Germline values: CDR1 MNHNY, CDR2 SVGAGI (reference sequence). The V end was cut by 2 bases, the J end by 2 bases, with 16 bases between. The CDR3 here is CASSYTGRTGTYEQYF. The CDR3, as DNA: TGTGCCAGCAGTTACACTGGACGGACTGGAACCTACGAGCAGTACTTC.

The DNA of the CDR3 is TGTGCCAGCAGCTTGGGGGCCTCCGGCTCCTACGAGCAGTACTTC. Protein: CASSLGASGSYEQYF. The rearrangement joins TRBV13 to TRBJ2-7; maybe TRBD1 (6 bases). The CDR3 is made up of 15 amino acids. Germline CDR1 is PRHDT and CDR2 is FYEKMQ (reference sequence). With 3 bases removed from V and 0 bases from J, the gap between germline ends came to 12 bases.

This clone was detected a few times. The chain links TRBV11-2 to TRBJ1-2; 9 bases fit TRBD1. The germline CDR1 and CDR2 sequences are SGHAT and FQNNGV. This CDR3 is built from 14 residues. J lost 7 bases, V lost 7 bases, and 10 bases had no gene match. DNA for the CDR3: TGTGCCAGCACCTTCGGACAGGGGTGGAGTGGCTACACCTTC. The encoded protein is CASTFGQGWSGYTF.